This TCR beta chain was recovered during a study (TCRdb year 2016). Spanning cysteine to phenylalanine, the CDR3 consists of 15 amino acids. Only the CDR3 portion is preserved as DNA: 45 bases, with reading frame beginning at the first base. V is reduced by 1 base and J by 3 bases, leaving a spacing of 11 bases between them. CDR1 and CDR2 are read off the germline V gene as SGDLS and YYNGEE. The receptor library was made with RT-PCR. Sequencing relied on an Illumina MiSeq. Using fastp at Q25 and MiXCR, TCRdb reprocessed the public reads and kept productive beta chains. Here each entry gathers all rows of one CDR3 protein and keeps the most common genes and DNA. The sample table lists approximately 720,000 distinct CDR3 sequences, 12% to 15% of them with a count of one. The ten largest clones add up to 3.6% of the sample. This clonotype was counted between two and nine times. What antigen it recognizes has not been identified. Base qualities are not at hand, and no much larger clone is one base apart.

Rearrangement joined TRBV9 to TRBJ1-3; the best D guess is TRBD1, with 6 bases matching. The sequence came from a female donor in good health, serving as a healthy control. Sequencing was carried out using memory CD4+ T cells from blood. Read as DNA, the sequence is TGTGCCAGCAGCGTAACTACAGGGTTTGGAAACACCATATATTTT. Translated, this is CASSVTTGFGNTIYF.